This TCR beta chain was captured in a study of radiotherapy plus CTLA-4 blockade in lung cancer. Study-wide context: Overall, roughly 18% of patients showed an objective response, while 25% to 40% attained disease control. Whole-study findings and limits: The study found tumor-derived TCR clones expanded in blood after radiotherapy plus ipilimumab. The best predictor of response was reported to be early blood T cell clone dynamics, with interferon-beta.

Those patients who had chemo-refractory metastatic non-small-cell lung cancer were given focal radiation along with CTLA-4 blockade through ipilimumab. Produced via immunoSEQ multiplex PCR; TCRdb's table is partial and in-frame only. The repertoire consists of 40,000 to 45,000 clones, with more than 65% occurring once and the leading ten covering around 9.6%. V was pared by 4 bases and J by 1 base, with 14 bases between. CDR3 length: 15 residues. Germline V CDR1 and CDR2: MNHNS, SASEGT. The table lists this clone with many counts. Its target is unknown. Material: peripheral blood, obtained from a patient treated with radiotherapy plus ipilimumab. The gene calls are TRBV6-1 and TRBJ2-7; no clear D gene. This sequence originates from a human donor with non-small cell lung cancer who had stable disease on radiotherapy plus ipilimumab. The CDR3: CASSARSTVSYEQYF. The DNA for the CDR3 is TGTGCCAGCAGTGCCCGGTCGACTGTTTCCTACGAGCAGTACTTC.